This T cell receptor (beta chain) is drawn from a study of cytomegalovirus exposure and HLA in healthy donors. The PCR made use of 60 Vbeta and 13 Jbeta primers. Only in-frame clones appear in the TCRdb table, and some are missing; sequencing was by immunoSEQ multiplex PCR. The table records 170,000 or so clones, over 65% of them present only once. The CDR3 extends over 15 amino acids. The ends were cut back, 1 base at V and 5 bases at J, with 14 bases in the middle. Germline V gene data show CDR1 as GTSNPN and CDR2 as SVGIG (reference sequence). J is TRBJ1-4 and V is TRBV30; no definite D call. This TCR was recovered from a woman in her 30s in good health and CMV-seropositive. The sequenced material came from PBMCs. Written as DNA, the CDR3 is TGTGCCTGGAGTGAAGATGGCAGTAACAATGAAAAACTGTTTTTT. Translated, it gives CAWSEDGSNNEKLFF.